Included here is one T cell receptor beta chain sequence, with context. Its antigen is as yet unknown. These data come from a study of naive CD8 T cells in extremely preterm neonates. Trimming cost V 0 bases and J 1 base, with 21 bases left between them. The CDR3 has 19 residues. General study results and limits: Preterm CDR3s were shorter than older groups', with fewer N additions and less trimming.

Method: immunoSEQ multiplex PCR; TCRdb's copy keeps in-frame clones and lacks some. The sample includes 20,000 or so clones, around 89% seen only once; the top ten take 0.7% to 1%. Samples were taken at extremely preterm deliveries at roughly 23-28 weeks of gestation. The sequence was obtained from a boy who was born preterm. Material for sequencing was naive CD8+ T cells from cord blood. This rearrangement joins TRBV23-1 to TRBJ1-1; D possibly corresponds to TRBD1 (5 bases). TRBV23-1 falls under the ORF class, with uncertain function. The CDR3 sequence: CASSQSWGFLRTTNTEAFF. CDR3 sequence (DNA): TGCGCCAGCAGTCAATCGTGGGGATTTTTGAGGACAACGAACACTGAAGCTTTCTTT.